A single sample is the source of the 3 T cell receptor beta chains below, sequenced in a study of T-cell memory formation after mild COVID-19. One entry per CDR3 protein, called by TCRdb with MiXCR from the 5' RACE reads. Here the sample spans fewer than 250,000 distinct CDR3 sequences, roughly 18% being singletons. Sequencing was carried out using PBMCs or a T cell subset sorted from them (not recorded which). These receptors all come from an adult woman who had mild COVID-19 (a few samples of this study predate the infection). Cell type and time point are not known.

The rearrangement joins TRBV5-1 to TRBJ2-5; the D gene is possibly TRBD2 (5 bases). Germline values: CDR1 SGHRS, CDR2 YFSETQ. The V end was cut by 1 base, the J end by 5 bases, with 18 bases between. This CDR3 comprises 16 residues. This CDR3 is CASSLMSANRGETQYF. As DNA, the CDR3 is TGCGCCAGCAGCTTGATGTCTGCTAACCGCGGGGAGACCCAGTACTTC.

The J gene is TRBJ2-3, the V gene TRBV4-3; 12 bases align to TRBD2. CDR1 is LGHNA and CDR2 is YSLEER in the germline V gene. CDR3 length: 15 residues. J gave up 4 bases and V 5 bases, and 4 bases lay outside the gene matches. The CDR3 sequence: CASSSGLAGSDTQYF. In DNA, the CDR3 is TGCGCCAGCAGCTCCGGACTAGCGGGATCAGATACGCAGTATTTT.

The CDR3 DNA follows: TGTGCCAGCAGCTTATGGACAGGGGGTAGTAGAAGCTCCTACAATGAGCAGTTCTTC. Amino acids: CASSLWTGGSRSSYNEQFF. The rearrangement uses TRBV7-9 and TRBJ2-1; 10 nucleotides line up with TRBD1. The J segment lost 0 bases and the V segment lost 2 bases, leaving 10 bases of the junction unmatched. CDR3 size: 19 residues. Germline V gene sequence: CDR1 SEHNR, CDR2 FQNEAQ (reference sequence).